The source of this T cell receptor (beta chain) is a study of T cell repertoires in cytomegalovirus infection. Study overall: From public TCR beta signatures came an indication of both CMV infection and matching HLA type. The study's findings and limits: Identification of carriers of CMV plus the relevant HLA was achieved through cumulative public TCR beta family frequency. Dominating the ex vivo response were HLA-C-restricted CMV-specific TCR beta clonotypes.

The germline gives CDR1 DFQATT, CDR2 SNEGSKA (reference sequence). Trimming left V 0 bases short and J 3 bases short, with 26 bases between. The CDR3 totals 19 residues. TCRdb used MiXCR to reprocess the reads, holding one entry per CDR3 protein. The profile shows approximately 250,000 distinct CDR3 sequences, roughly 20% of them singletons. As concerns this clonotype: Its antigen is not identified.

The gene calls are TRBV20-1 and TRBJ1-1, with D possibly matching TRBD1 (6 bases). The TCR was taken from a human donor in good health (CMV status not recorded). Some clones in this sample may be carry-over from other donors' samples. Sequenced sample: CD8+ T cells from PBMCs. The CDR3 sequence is CSARDRAKGDTQSDTEAFF. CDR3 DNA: TGCAGTGCTAGAGATCGCGCCAAAGGGGACACTCAGTCGGACACTGAAGCTTTCTTT.